This record concerns one T cell receptor (beta chain) sequence. Its antigen is currently not known. No base-level quality is on record; no much larger clone is a single base apart. Different DNA sequences within this sample yield the same CDR3. The CDR3 measures 15 amino acids from cysteine to phenylalanine. CDR3 DNA is the only sequence kept; it has 45 bases, read in frame from the first base. V is shortened by 4 bases, J by 0 bases, and the region joining them spans 12 bases. Based on the germline V gene (reference sequence), the CDR1 and CDR2 sequences are LNHDA and SQIVND. Participants in the prospective study were enrolled through a virtual design, were aged roughly 18 to 100 years, and lived in 20 to 30 United States geographic areas. In the prospective study, participants were assigned to cohorts based on the clinical history participants reported in a screening survey and a study questionnaire. For ImmuneRACE Cohort 3, a participant was defined as recovered based on two consecutive negative NP/OP PCR tests, clearance by a healthcare professional, or resolution of symptoms. In the prospective study, whole blood, serum and a nasopharyngeal or oropharyngeal swab were collected from each participant by mobile phlebotomists. Additional blood draws and questionnaires over an approximately two-month period could optionally be provided by prospective study participants. Before DNA extraction, blood samples from the prospective study were shipped at room temperature or frozen.

This sample was taken from a study of blood T cell repertoires in COVID-19 (dated by TCRdb to the early 2020s). As for the study more broadly: Samples from collaborators originated in the United States, Italy and Spain and spanned both the acute and convalescent phases of COVID-19. Where HLA class I and class II types were available, the types were taken from metadata supplied by the sample provider, not from assay-based typing. Samples came from the ongoing ImmuneRACE study (first 160 participants) plus 1,254 subjects from 6 global collaborators. The material from the prospective study consisted of cDNA or gDNA derived from T cells, B-cell-depleted T cells, or PBMCs. Nearly every sample came with metadata listing a de-identified subject ID, COVID-19 status, age in years and sex. The repertoires were released in a freely available public database meant as a resource for research on the immune response to SARS-CoV-2. Subjects who had been exposed to COVID-19, were actively infected with it, or had recovered from it provided the deeply sampled blood TCRbeta repertoires that made up the dataset. Beyond this particular receptor, the publication reports: How much clinical and demographic metadata was included differed by source and by participant, and the metadata was provided uncurated.

The immunoSEQ Assay, a bias-controlled multiplex PCR, was used to amplify TCRbeta CDR3 regions from genomic DNA. Under the source paper's analysis protocol: Within the assay, amplification of reference gene primers was used to estimate how many nucleated cells each sample contained. Sequence reads were collapsed and filtered to measure the absolute abundance of every unique TCRbeta CDR3 rearrangement. For each sample, productive Simpson clonality was calculated as the square root of Simpson's diversity index across productive rearrangements. Not all clones reach the TCRdb copy of this immuneACCESS table, which keeps in-frame sequences only. Checked studies attribute under half of the gap to unresolved V genes and leave the rest unexplained. Clone size and V and J calls were adopted from that table, with D and trimming inferred from the DNA. The sample has roughly 330,000 clones on record, 70% to 90% of them singletons. The ten top clones hold roughly 5.3% of the sample.

The TCR was taken from a woman aged 25 to 39 who had recovered from COVID-19. In this chain, TRBV19 is recombined with TRBJ1-1, with TRBD1 as a weak D call on 6 bases. Specimen: PBMCs or T cells enriched from blood (not recorded which). At the DNA level, the sequence is TGTGCCAGTAGTACCCCGGGACACGTGAACACTGAAGCTTTCTTT. This yields the protein CASSTPGHVNTEAFF.